Ten or more counts support the clone carrying this T cell receptor beta chain. These data come from a study of molecular identifiers for immune sequencing clone quantification. V was trimmed by 0 bases and J by 8 bases, leaving 14 bases between them. CDR1 is DFQATT and CDR2 is SNEGSKA in the germline V gene (reference sequence). CDR3 length equals 15 residues. Each CDR3 protein gets one entry after TCRdb re-called the PCR reads with MiXCR. Here the sample spans 460,000 or so distinct CDR3 sequences, under 30% being singletons. The specimen was naive CD8+ T cells from blood, with Jurkat cell RNA spiked in. As for subset: FACS-sorted CD8+CD4-CCR7+CD45RA+ naive T cells. The J gene is TRBJ1-6, the V gene TRBV20-1; D ambiguous. The receptor's source is a human donor in good health. Some libraries in this study had Jurkat cell RNA spiked in. The CDR3 loop reads CSARDHGDRDSPLHF. The CDR3 DNA follows: TGCAGTGCTAGAGATCACGGGGATAGGGATTCACCCCTCCACTTT.